This T cell receptor beta chain comes out of a study of T cells after yellow fever vaccination. Germline V gene lookup returns CDR1 SGHAT and CDR2 FQDESV (reference sequence). The V end was cut by 4 bases, the J end by 0 bases, with 14 bases between. CDR3 size: 16 residues. This clonotype was counted a few times. Its antigen is still unknown. A process of 5'RACE template switching, which added a universal primer site and UMIs, was used to make TCR cDNA. TCRdb itself ran the 5' RACE reads through MiXCR, one entry per CDR3 protein. The sample lists under 600,000 distinct CDR3 sequences, 21% occurring once. Study results and limitations: At 95% to 96% for CD4 and around 91% for CD8, most primary-vaccination clones showed up again after the booster. Abundant bulk-population clonotypes could contaminate the FACS-sorted repertoires. Researchers report a weaker secondary response that nonetheless peaked faster, day 5 versus 15.

V gene TRBV11-1 combines with J gene TRBJ2-3; D possibly corresponds to TRBD2 (6 bases). The TCR sequence derives from a young man who received the YFV17D yellow fever vaccine. Sequenced material: PBMCs, taken roughly 20 days after the first yellow fever vaccination. The CDR3 is CASSSKGTRSTDTQYF. The CDR3 coding sequence is TGTGCCAGCAGCTCTAAAGGGACTCGAAGCACAGATACGCAGTATTTT.